A single sample gave rise to the 14 T cell receptor beta chains below, sequenced in a study of T cells in localized non-small cell lung cancer. Method: immunoSEQ multiplex PCR; TCRdb's copy keeps in-frame clones and lacks some. Of 60,000 to 75,000 clones listed, 70% to 90% are singletons. Sample: peripheral blood, taken before any cancer treatment. The receptors were gathered from a female donor at least 60 years old with stage I lung adenocarcinoma.

V and J are TRBV5-1 and TRBJ2-1; 11 nucleotides agree with TRBD2. The CDR3 is 17 amino acids. Looked up from germline, CDR1 is SGHRS and CDR2 is YFSETQ. J gave up 6 bases and V 0 bases, and 8 bases lay outside the gene matches. The CDR3 spells CASSLDLAGGLVNEQFF. CDR3 sequence (DNA): TGCGCCAGCAGCTTGGACCTAGCGGGAGGATTAGTCAATGAGCAGTTCTTC.

The chain recombines TRBV6-1 with TRBJ1-1, with D maybe TRBD1 (5 bases). Germline values: CDR1 MNHNS, CDR2 SASEGT. V gave up 4 bases and J gave up 3 bases, with 12 bases separating them. The CDR3 has 14 residues. The CDR3 reads CASSVSQGYTEAFF. CDR3 nucleotide sequence: TGTGCCAGCAGTGTCAGCCAGGGTTACACTGAAGCTTTCTTT.

CDR3: CASSKRTLRTDTQYF. The CDR3 nucleotides are TGTGCCAGCAGTAAACGGACTCTCCGCACAGATACGCAGTATTTT. V gene TRBV6-5 combines with J gene TRBJ2-3, with D possibly TRBD2 on 5 matching bases. Germline V gene lookup returns CDR1 MNHEY and CDR2 SVGAGI. With 5 bases removed from V and 1 base from J, the gap between germline ends came to 13 bases. The CDR3 loop spans 15 amino acids.

In regard to this clone: This CDR3 is also generated by other DNA sequences in the sample. The V call is TRBV4-1, the J call TRBJ1-5, with 7 bases aligning to TRBD1. Germline V gene lookup returns CDR1 MGHRA and CDR2 YSYEKL. With V trimmed by 1 base and J by 6 bases, 6 bases remained unmatched. This CDR3 has 15 amino acids. The CDR3 DNA follows: TGCGCCAGCAGCCAAGGACAGGGAGGTGGTCAGCCCCAGCATTTT. It codes for CASSQGQGGGQPQHF.

The V gene is TRBV4-1, the J gene TRBJ1-5; D remains ambiguous. Germline CDR1 reads MGHRA; CDR2 reads YSYEKL. V lost 4 bases and J lost 7, with 14 bases in between. The CDR3 length is 14 residues. This CDR3 reads CASSRGREEQPQHF. CDR3 bases: TGCGCCAGCAGCCGGGGAAGGGAGGAACAGCCCCAGCATTTT.

Written as DNA, the CDR3 is TGTGCCTGGAGTGGTACAGGGGGCGCGGATGGCTACACCTTC. Translating it yields CAWSGTGGADGYTF. The chain combines TRBV30 with TRBJ1-2; 9 bases align to TRBD1. With 1 base clipped from V and 6 bases from J, the junction kept 6 bases outside the gene matches. The CDR3 has 14 amino acids. Germline V gives CDR1 GTSNPN, CDR2 SVGIG (reference sequence).

V and J are TRBV18 and TRBJ2-7; 10 nucleotides match TRBD2. This CDR3 has 14 residues. The J segment lost 0 bases and the V segment lost 6 bases, leaving 2 bases of the junction unmatched. The germline V gene encodes CDR1 KGHSH and CDR2 LQKENI. CDR3 protein: CASSGTSASYEQYF. CDR3 nucleotides: TGTGCCAGCTCTGGGACTAGCGCCTCCTACGAGCAGTACTTC.

This clone was counted a single time. The chain has TRBV11-2 and TRBJ1-4; D is undetermined. This CDR3 comprises 15 residues. V lost 1 base to trimming and J lost 6 bases, with 12 bases between them. Germline V gene data show CDR1 as SGHAT and CDR2 as FQNNGV. CDR3 DNA sequence: TGTGCCAGCAGCTTAGGAGGGCCGAGTTATGAAAAACTGTTTTTT. This gives the protein CASSLGGPSYEKLFF.

The CDR3 DNA follows: TGCGCCAGCAGCTCCGGAGCCTTTACAGATACGCAGTATTTT. This encodes CASSSGAFTDTQYF. V usage is TRBV5-1 and J usage is TRBJ2-3, with D hard to call. This CDR3 region has 14 residues. Trimming stripped 3 bases from V and 3 bases from J, with 11 bases between. Germline assignment: CDR1 SGHRS and CDR2 YFSETQ.

The gene calls are TRBV2 and TRBJ2-2; 7 bases fit TRBD2. CDR1 SNHLY and CDR2 FYNNEI come from the germline V gene. The CDR3 loop spans 14 amino acids. V was clipped by 11 bases and J by 3 bases; unmatched bases: 9. In nucleotides, the CDR3 is TGTGCCGGGGAGGGCCAAGCTCACACCGGGGAGCTGTTTTTT. It yields the protein CAGEGQAHTGELFF.

Regarding this clone: The sample holds other DNA sequences that translate to the same CDR3. The rearrangement links TRBV27 to TRBJ1-4; unclear D gene. The germline V gene has CDR1 MNHEY and CDR2 SMNVEV (reference sequence). The V and J ends lost 3 bases and 8 bases respectively, with 10 bases between them. The CDR3 has 13 amino acids. The CDR3 coding sequence is TGTGCCAGCAGTTTTCAGGCGGGCGAAAAACTGTTTTTT. Translating it yields CASSFQAGEKLFF.

This sequence joins TRBV5-6 and TRBJ1-1; TRBD1 matches at 8 bases. Germline CDR1 SGHDT, CDR2 YYEEEE. J lost 1 base, V lost 3 bases, and 5 bases had no gene match. This CDR3 is built from 15 residues. DNA for the CDR3: TGTGCCAGCAGCTCGATAGACAGGGGGAACACTGAAGCTTTCTTT. Its protein product is CASSSIDRGNTEAFF.

The chain has TRBV5-4 and TRBJ1-2, with no clear D. Germline values: CDR1 SGHNT, CDR2 YYREEE (reference sequence). Trimming stripped 1 base from V and 2 bases from J, with 6 bases between. The CDR3 extends over 13 amino acids. The chain's CDR3 is CASSLTQNYGYTF. The CDR3 DNA reads TGTGCCAGCAGCTTGACTCAGAACTATGGCTACACCTTC.

This sequence joins TRBV7-9 and TRBJ1-4; a weak D match, TRBD1 (5 bases). Looked up from germline, CDR1 is SEHNR and CDR2 is FQNEAQ (reference sequence). The V end lost 5 bases, the J end lost 5 bases, and 18 bases lay between the germline ends. CDR3 length: 16 residues. The CDR3 protein is CASSPAGAGPNEKLFF. The CDR3 nucleotides read TGTGCCAGCAGCCCCGCCGGAGCGGGGCCAAATGAAAAACTGTTTTTT.